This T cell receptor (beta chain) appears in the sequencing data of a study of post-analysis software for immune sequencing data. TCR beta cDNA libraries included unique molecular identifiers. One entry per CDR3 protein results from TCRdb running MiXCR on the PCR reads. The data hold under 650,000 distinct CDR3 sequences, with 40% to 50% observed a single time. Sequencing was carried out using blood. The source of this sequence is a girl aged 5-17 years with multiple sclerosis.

The DNA for the CDR3 is TGTGCCAGCAGCTTAGCCCCAGGGGGCCTTTACGAGCAGTACTTC. It encodes CASSLAPGGLYEQYF. V and J are TRBV7-2 and TRBJ2-7; 8 nucleotides line up with TRBD1. The ends lost 0 bases at V and 4 bases at J; junction bases unmatched: 5. The germline CDR1 and CDR2 sequences are SGHTA and FQGNSA. There are 15 residues in the CDR3.